This entry describes one TCR beta chain. Its antigen remains unknown. V lost 0 bases and J lost 1, with 10 bases in between. The CDR3 length is 15 residues. Germline CDR1 and CDR2: SGDLS and YYNGEE. Assay runs were performed at deep level. Using immunoSEQ multiplex PCR, the repertoire was profiled, and TCRdb retains in-frame clones only, with some absent. In the table there are around 980,000 clones, 75% to 85% of which are singletons. The data are from a study of shared clonotypes between healthy human individuals. The study's findings and limits: Clonotype sharing across donors was expected to vary with sequencing depth.

Material: memory CD4+ T cells from PBMCs. Subset in this sample: CD45RA-negative fraction. This receptor was taken from a man between 18 and 29 years old in good health. Some clones in this sample may be carry-over from other donors' samples. This chain uses TRBV9 with TRBJ2-5; D unclear. Here the CDR3 reads CASSVGIGRQETQYF. The CDR3 nucleotides read TGTGCCAGCAGCGTAGGGATCGGGCGCCAAGAGACCCAGTACTTC.